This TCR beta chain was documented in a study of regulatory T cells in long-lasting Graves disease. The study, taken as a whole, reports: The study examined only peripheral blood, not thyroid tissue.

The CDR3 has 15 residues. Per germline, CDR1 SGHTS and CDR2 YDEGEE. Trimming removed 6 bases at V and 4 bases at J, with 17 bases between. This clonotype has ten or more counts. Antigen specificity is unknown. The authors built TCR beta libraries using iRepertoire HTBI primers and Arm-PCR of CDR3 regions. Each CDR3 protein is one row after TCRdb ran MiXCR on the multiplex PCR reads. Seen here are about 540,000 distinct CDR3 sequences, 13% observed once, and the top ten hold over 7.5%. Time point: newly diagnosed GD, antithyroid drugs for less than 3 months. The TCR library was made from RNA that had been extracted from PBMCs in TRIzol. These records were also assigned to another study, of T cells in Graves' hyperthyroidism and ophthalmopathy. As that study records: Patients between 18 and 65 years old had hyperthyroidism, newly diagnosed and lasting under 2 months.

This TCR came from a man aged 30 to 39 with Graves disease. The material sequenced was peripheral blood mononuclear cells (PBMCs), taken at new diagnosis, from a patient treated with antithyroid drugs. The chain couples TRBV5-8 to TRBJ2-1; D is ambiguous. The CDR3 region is CASNSGPEGYNEQFF. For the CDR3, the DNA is TGTGCCAGCAACTCTGGCCCGGAAGGGTACAATGAGCAGTTCTTC.